This TCR beta chain was retrieved from a study of blood T cells in healthy people across ages. Alongside a J-beta primer mix, a sample-barcoded 5' primer served in a second PCR lasting roughly 7 to 12 cycles. TCRdb called the 5' RACE reads again in MiXCR, with one record for every CDR3 protein. This sample has 980,000 or so distinct CDR3 sequences, with about 44% found just once. Healthy Caucasian individuals from Russia aged about 6 to 100 served as donors. Every donor provided roughly 10 milliliters of peripheral blood. The CDR3 has 16 amino acids. V was cut by 2 bases and J by 4 bases, with 18 bases left in between. Germline loops: CDR1 SGDLS, CDR2 YYNGEE.

Sequencing used blood. The chain carries TRBV9 and TRBJ1-1; possible D gene TRBD1, 6 bases. The TCR was taken from a man aged 25 to 40 in good health. The CDR3 loop is CASSVEASGGTTEAFF. The DNA of the CDR3 is TGTGCCAGCAGCGTTGAGGCTTCGGGGGGCACCACTGAAGCTTTCTTT.